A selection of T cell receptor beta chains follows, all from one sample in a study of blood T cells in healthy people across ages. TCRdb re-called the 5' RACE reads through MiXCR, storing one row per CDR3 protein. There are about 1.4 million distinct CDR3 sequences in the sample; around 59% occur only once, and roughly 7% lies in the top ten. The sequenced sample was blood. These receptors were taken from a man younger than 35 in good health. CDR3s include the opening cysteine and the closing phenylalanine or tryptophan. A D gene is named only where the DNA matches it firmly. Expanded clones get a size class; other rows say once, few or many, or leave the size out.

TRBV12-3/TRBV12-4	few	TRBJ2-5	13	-	CASSEHSEETQYF
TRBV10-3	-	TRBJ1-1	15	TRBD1	CAIRPGQGEGTEAFF
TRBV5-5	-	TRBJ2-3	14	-	CASSAPSSTDTQYF
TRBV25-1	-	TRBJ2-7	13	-	CASSDGWGSEQYF
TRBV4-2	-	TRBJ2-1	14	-	CASSLRPVYNEQFF
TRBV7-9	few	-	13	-	CASSSDRRETQYF
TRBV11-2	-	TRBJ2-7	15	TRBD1	CASSSTGGHSYEQYF
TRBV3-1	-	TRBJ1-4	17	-	CASSQDPYDSHNEKLFF
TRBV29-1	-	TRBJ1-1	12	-	CSVLTGIGGAFF
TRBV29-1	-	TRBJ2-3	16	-	CSVEGGLTVPSDTQYF
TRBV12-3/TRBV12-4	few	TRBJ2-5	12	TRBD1	CASSLDREKQYF
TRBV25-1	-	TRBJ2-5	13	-	CASSAHSVGTQYF
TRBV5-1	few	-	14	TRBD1	CASSHGTGLYEQYF
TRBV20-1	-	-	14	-	CSARDPSSTYEQYF
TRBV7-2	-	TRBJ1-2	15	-	CASSLVFQANYGYTF
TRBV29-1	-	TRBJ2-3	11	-	CSVEGRITQYF
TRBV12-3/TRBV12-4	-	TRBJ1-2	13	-	CASSLQPNYGYTF
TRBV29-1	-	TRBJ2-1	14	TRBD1	CSVEGTGGIDEQFF
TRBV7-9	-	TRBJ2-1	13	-	CASSPPRSDEQFF
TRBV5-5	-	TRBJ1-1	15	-	CASRQHGDMNTEAFF
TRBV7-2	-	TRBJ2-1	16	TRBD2	CASSAGLAGEGNEQFF
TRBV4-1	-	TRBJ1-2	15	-	CASSQGTEKNYGYTF
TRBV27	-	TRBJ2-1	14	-	CASSVRAEEETQFF
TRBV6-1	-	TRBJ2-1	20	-	CASSESSGWHAQSTTDEQFF
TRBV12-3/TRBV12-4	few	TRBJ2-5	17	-	CASSLVFGRIAEETQYF
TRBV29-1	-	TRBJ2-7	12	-	CSVKVGPYEQYF